The 2 T cell receptor beta chains reported below all come from one sample, sequenced in a study of shared clonotypes between healthy human individuals. Profiling relied on immunoSEQ multiplex PCR, and the TCRdb table lists in-frame clones only, not all of them. Of some 2,000,000 clones listed, 85% to 95% are singletons. Specimen: naive CD4+ T cells sorted from blood. Documented subset: CD45RA+ positively selected. The receptors were sampled from a man aged 18 to 29 in good health.

This chain connects TRBV29-1 to TRBJ1-3, with D unresolved. The CDR3 is 13 residues long. Germline-derived CDR1 and CDR2 are SQVTM and ANQGSEA. Trimming removed 7 bases at V and 0 bases at J, with 10 bases between. In DNA form, the CDR3 reads TGCAGCGACCCGGAGGACTCTGGAAACACCATATATTTT. Residues: CSDPEDSGNTIYF.

V is TRBV11-2 and J is TRBJ2-4; 9 bases line up with TRBD2. The CDR3 is 20 amino acids. V lost 0 bases and J lost 0; bases outside the gene matches: 12. Germline CDR1 reads SGHAT; CDR2 reads FQNNGV. For the CDR3, the DNA is TGTGCCAGCAGCTTAGATTGGCCAGCGGGGGGACCATTAGCCAAAAACATTCAGTACTTC. Its translation: CASSLDWPAGGPLAKNIQYF. Looking up the rest from reference TRBV11-2 and TRBJ2-4 gives the full variable domain: EAGVAQSPRYKIIEKRQSVAFWCNPISGHATLYWYQQILGQGPKLLIQFQNNGVVDDSQLPKDRFSAERLKGVDSTLKIQPAKLEDSAVYLCASSLDWPAGGPLAKNIQYFGAGTRLSVL.